The 19 T cell receptor beta chains reported below all come from one sample, sequenced in a study of pediatric ulcerative colitis. The protocol was immunoSEQ multiplex PCR, while the TCRdb copy is restricted to in-frame clones and leaves out a portion. The table includes several thousand clones, roughly nine tenths detected once. The sample consisted of blood. Receptors originate from a boy younger than 18 with mild ulcerative colitis.

The chain has TRBV30 and TRBJ1-5, with D tentatively TRBD1 (5 bases). Germline V gene sequence: CDR1 GTSNPN, CDR2 SVGIG (reference sequence). CDR3 length equals 14 residues. With 0 bases removed from V and 6 bases from J, the gap between germline ends came to 12 bases. The CDR3 region has the DNA TGTGCCTGGAGTGTCAACGGGGGGGGTCAGCCCCAGCATTTT. Amino acid sequence: CAWSVNGGGQPQHF.

The rearrangement joins TRBV19 to TRBJ2-7; 9 bases are a match to TRBD1. The trim removed 3 bases at V and 2 bases at J, leaving 2 bases unmatched. CDR3 length: 14 amino acids. The germline V gene has CDR1 LNHDA and CDR2 SQIVND (reference sequence). The CDR3 DNA reads TGTGCCAGTAGTATCGGGACAGGGCCCTACGAGCAGTACTTC. Protein: CASSIGTGPYEQYF.

The chain links TRBV30 to TRBJ1-2; TRBD1 matches at 7 bases. V shed 2 bases and J 4 bases; nucleotides not matched to a gene: 10. Looked up from germline, CDR1 is GTSNPN and CDR2 is SVGIG (reference sequence). The CDR3 contains 15 residues. The CDR3 spells CAWSSLQGPGYGYTF. The DNA of the CDR3 is TGTGCCTGGAGTTCCCTACAGGGGCCGGGCTATGGCTACACCTTC.

This clone showed up just a few times. V gene TRBV4-1 combines with J gene TRBJ1-2, with TRBD1 matching over 11 bases. CDR3 length: 16 amino acids. Germline assignment: CDR1 MGHRA and CDR2 YSYEKL. With V trimmed by 2 bases and J by 6 bases, 8 bases remained unmatched. Written as DNA, the CDR3 is TGCGCCAGCAGCCAACCGGGACAGGGGGTCGGCAATGGCTACACCTTC. Translated: CASSQPGQGVGNGYTF.

This clone has just one count. The genes are TRBV27 and TRBJ2-7; D unresolved. This CDR3 comprises 14 residues. Germline CDR1 and CDR2: MNHEY and SMNVEV (reference sequence). V shed 3 bases and J shed 1 base, with 10 bases lying between them. CDR3 in DNA: TGTGCCAGCAGTTTTACACGACCATCCTACGAGCAGTACTTC. It specifies CASSFTRPSYEQYF.

V is TRBV13 and J is TRBJ2-2; TRBD2 agrees at 9 bases. CDR3 length equals 18 residues. CDR1 and CDR2 (germline): PRHDT, FYEKMQ (reference sequence). The trim removed 0 bases at V and 3 bases at J, leaving 8 bases unmatched. The CDR3 loop reads CASSLGASGAGYTGELFF. Written as DNA, the CDR3 is TGTGCCAGCAGCTTAGGGGCTAGCGGGGCGGGCTACACCGGGGAGCTGTTTTTT.

This clone was detected only once. The chain recombines TRBV27 with TRBJ1-1; unclear D gene. The CDR3 covers 13 residues. Germline CDR1 and CDR2: MNHEY and SMNVEV (reference sequence). V was cut by 5 bases and J by 11 bases, with 18 bases left in between. CDR3 residues: CASSPPPYDTAFF. The CDR3 coding sequence is TGTGCCAGCAGTCCGCCGCCCTATGATACGGCTTTCTTT.

J is TRBJ1-1 and V is TRBV28; no definite D call. Trimming removed 3 bases from V and 8 bases from J, with 19 bases in between. CDR3 length: 15 residues. Germline lookup yields CDR1 MDHEN and CDR2 SYDVKM. The CDR3 bases are TGTGCCAGCAGTTTGAAGAGTGGGCTAAGTGAAGAAGCTTTCTTT. This codes for CASSLKSGLSEEAFF.

This clone was picked up a small number of times. The rearrangement links TRBV7-3 to TRBJ1-1; D is ambiguous. The CDR3 is made up of 13 amino acids. V was trimmed by 0 bases and J by 1 base, leaving 3 bases between them. The germline V gene has CDR1 SGHTA and CDR2 FQGTGA. The CDR3 nucleotides read TGTGCCAGCAGCTTAACGGCGAACACTGAAGCTTTCTTT. It translates to CASSLTANTEAFF.

This clone has only one observation. CDR3 region: CASSVGVLSSYNEQFF. CDR3 nucleotides: TGTGCCAGCAGCGTAGGAGTCCTGAGCTCCTACAATGAGCAGTTCTTC. This sequence joins TRBV9 and TRBJ2-1; no clear D. Looked up from germline, CDR1 is SGDLS and CDR2 is YYNGEE. The CDR3 runs to 16 residues. With 0 bases removed from V and 0 bases from J, the gap between germline ends came to 10 bases.

The chain carries TRBV6-4 and TRBJ2-1, with D possibly matching TRBD1 (6 bases). The CDR3 consists of 15 residues. V dropped 0 bases and J dropped 9 bases, with 15 bases sitting between them. CDR1 is MRHNA and CDR2 is SNTAGT in the germline V gene. CDR3 bases: TGTGCCAGCAGTGACTCGATGGCAGGGGCCCGTGAGCAGTTCTTC. Encoded protein: CASSDSMAGAREQFF.

CDR3 residues: CASKKGTEAFF. Written as DNA, the CDR3 is TGTGCCAGCAAGAAGGGCACTGAAGCTTTCTTT. This chain connects TRBV6-5 to TRBJ1-1; the D is unclear. V shed 7 bases and J shed 4 bases, with 7 bases lying between them. The CDR3 sequence is 11 residues long. Germline CDR1 MNHEY, CDR2 SVGAGI.

The chain links TRBV5-3 to TRBJ1-3; D is unclear. TRBV5-3 is sorted into the ORF group, with uncertain function. The CDR3 is made up of 15 amino acids. Trimming shortened V by 4 bases and J by 0 bases, and 11 bases separated the two germline ends. Here the CDR3 DNA reads TGTGCCAGAAGCCACGGGATCCCCTCTGGAAACACCATATATTTT. This codes for CARSHGIPSGNTIYF.

The chain has TRBV10-3 and TRBJ2-5, with unresolved D. The CDR3 has 12 residues. Deletions cut 2 bases from V and 3 bases from J, with 4 bases between. Per germline, CDR1 ENHRY and CDR2 SYGVKD. CDR3 DNA: TGTGCCATCAGTGAGAGGGAAGAGACCCAGTACTTC. It yields the protein CAISEREETQYF.

This clone was seen a handful of times. The rearrangement uses TRBV6-5 and TRBJ2-7; 8 bases are shared with TRBD1. From germline, CDR1 is MNHEY and CDR2 SVGAGI. The CDR3 extends over 14 amino acids. Trimming at V came to 7 bases and at J to 4 bases, leaving 9 bases not matched to a gene. This CDR3 is CASTKTGERYEQYF. The CDR3 region has the DNA TGTGCCAGCACCAAGACAGGGGAGAGGTACGAGCAGTACTTC.

The V and J genes are TRBV5-4 and TRBJ2-1, with 9 bases matching TRBD2. The CDR3 sequence is 17 residues long. CDR1 is SGHNT and CDR2 is YYREEE in the germline V gene (reference sequence). With V trimmed by 0 bases and J by 3 bases, 7 bases remained unmatched. Written as DNA, the CDR3 is TGTGCCAGCAGCTTGGCCGCTCGTAGCGGGAGCTACAATGAGCAGTTCTTC. Its translation: CASSLAARSGSYNEQFF.

DNA for the CDR3: TGTGCCAGCAGCTTGGGGCCGGGGTTGAACACTGAAGCTTTCTTT. Its translation is CASSLGPGLNTEAFF. This sequence joins TRBV5-5 and TRBJ1-1, with D unresolved. Per the germline V gene, CDR1 is SGHKS and CDR2 is YYEKEE (reference sequence). The CDR3 covers 15 residues. V lost 0 bases to trimming and J lost 0 bases, with 9 bases between them. Full variable domain (missing parts from reference TRBV5-5 and TRBJ1-1): DAGVTQSPTHLIKTRGQQVTLRCSPISGHKSVSWYQQVLGQGPQFIFQYYEKEERGRGNFPDRFSARQFPNYSSELNVNALLLGDSALYLCASSLGPGLNTEAFFGQGTRLTVV.

V is TRBV28 and J is TRBJ1-1, with TRBD1 matching 9 bases. With 3 bases clipped from V and 3 bases from J, the junction kept 8 bases outside the gene matches. The CDR3 has 16 residues. From germline, CDR1 is MDHEN and CDR2 SYDVKM. The CDR3 bases are TGTGCCAGCAGTTTCGTGACAGGGGGTGCCGACACTGAAGCTTTCTTT. Amino acid sequence: CASSFVTGGADTEAFF. The complete variable domain, with remaining parts taken from reference TRBV28 and TRBJ1-1, reads DVKVTQSSRYLVKRTGEKVFLECVQDMDHENMFWYRQDPGLGLRLIYFSYDVKMKEKGDIPEGYSVSREKKERFSLILESASTNQTSMYLCASSFVTGGADTEAFFGQGTRLTVV.

This chain links TRBV4-2 with TRBJ2-1, with D possibly being TRBD2 (6 bases). The CDR3 runs to 17 residues. Trimming took 1 base from V and 4 from J, leaving 17 bases between them. Germline V gives CDR1 LGHNA, CDR2 YNFKEQ. CDR3 in DNA: TGTGCCAGCAGCCAAGCGGTCCGGGGACTGGAGTACAATGAGCAGTTCTTC. It encodes CASSQAVRGLEYNEQFF.